These 21 T cell receptor beta chains share one sample of origin, sequenced in a study of patients and donors after allogeneic stem cell transplantation. TCRdb re-called the RT-PCR reads with MiXCR, one entry per CDR3 protein. The sample has roughly 12,000 distinct CDR3 sequences; 20% to 25% are singletons. The material sequenced was blood, either unsorted or a sorted T cell fraction (not recorded which). The receptor source for this set is a human donor who was either an allogeneic HSCT recipient or a stem cell or donor lymphocyte infusion donor (not recorded which). It is not recorded whose cells these are; they may come from a transplant donor.

This chain connects TRBV4-3 to TRBJ2-3, with 8 bases matching TRBD2. V lost 0 bases and J lost 6; bases outside the gene matches: 8. CDR3 length: 16 residues. Germline V lookup: CDR1 LGHNA, CDR2 YSLEER. CDR3 region: CASSQDRREVWDTQYF. CDR3 in DNA: TGCGCCAGCAGCCAAGATAGGCGGGAGGTGTGGGATACGCAGTATTTT.

The chain recombines TRBV6-6 with TRBJ2-3; either TRBD1 or TRBD2 may supply D (5 bases each). The CDR3 has 15 residues. The V and J ends lost 6 bases and 2 bases respectively, with 15 bases between them. CDR1 and CDR2 from the germline V gene are MNHNY and SVGAGI (reference sequence). The CDR3 sequence is CASSLELGVTDTQYF. CDR3 DNA sequence: TGTGCCAGCAGCCTCGAACTAGGGGTCACAGATACGCAGTATTTT.

The rearrangement uses TRBV7-6 and TRBJ2-1; D is uncertain. Germline V gene lookup returns CDR1 SGHVS and CDR2 FNYEAQ. V lost 0 bases and J lost 8, with 2 bases in between. CDR3 length: 11 amino acids. The CDR3 reads CASSLADEQFF. In DNA form, the CDR3 reads TGTGCCAGCAGCTTAGCAGATGAGCAGTTCTTC.

This clonotype appeared many times. The chain uses TRBV12-3 or TRBV12-4 and TRBJ1-1; no firm D call. With 6 bases removed from V and 1 base from J, the gap between germline ends came to 9 bases. The CDR3 sequence is 13 residues long. The CDR3 DNA reads as TGTGCCAGCAGCTCGGGCCGGAACACTGAAGCTTTCTTT. Amino acid sequence: CASSSGRNTEAFF.

In its sample, this clonotype was seen a few times. This chain links TRBV4-2 with TRBJ2-1; tentatively, D is TRBD2 (7 bases). The V end lost 5 bases, the J end lost 3 bases, and 17 bases lay between the germline ends. There are 16 residues in the CDR3. Germline CDR1 and CDR2: LGHNA and YNFKEQ. CDR3 amino acids: CASSREGDYLYNEQFF. The CDR3 nucleotides read TGTGCCAGCAGCAGAGAGGGGGACTACCTCTACAATGAGCAGTTCTTC.

Many counts were recorded for this clonotype. J is TRBJ1-3 and V is TRBV3-1; D is unclear. Germline V lookup: CDR1 LGHDT, CDR2 YNNKEL (reference sequence). The V end lost 4 bases, the J end lost 4 bases, and 5 bases lay between the germline ends. CDR3 size: 12 residues. CDR3 coding DNA: TGTGCCAGCAGCCGGCGAGGAAACACCATATATTTT. Residues: CASSRRGNTIYF.

This clonotype was found a few times. A junction end diverges from the germline sequence, so it may reflect a read error. The CDR3 protein is CASSLLDLTEYF. CDR3 bases: TGTGCCAGCAGCTTATTGGATCTTACGGAGTATTTT. This chain joins TRBV7-8 and TRBJ2-3; D is uncertain. The CDR3 spans 12 residues. Germline V gene sequence: CDR1 SGHVS, CDR2 FQNEAQ.

In this sample, this clonotype turned up a few times. The chain recombines TRBV15 with TRBJ1-3; D is uncertain. The V gene lost 1 base and the J gene lost 2 bases, with 12 bases spanning the gap. CDR3 length equals 16 residues. Germline CDR1 is LNHNV and CDR2 is YYDKDF (reference sequence). For the CDR3, the DNA is TGTGCCACCAGCAGAGGATTTGAGGCTGCTGGAAACACCATATATTTT. It is translated as CATSRGFEAAGNTIYF.

J is TRBJ2-7 and V is TRBV25-1; tentatively, D is TRBD1 (6 bases). The CDR3 loop spans 15 amino acids. The germline V gene encodes CDR1 MGHDK and CDR2 SYGVNS. Trimming took off 2 bases at V and 0 bases at J, with 11 bases between the two ends. This CDR3 reads CASSERQGPSYEQYF. The CDR3 DNA follows: TGTGCCAGCAGTGAACGTCAGGGGCCCTCCTACGAGCAGTACTTC.

The chain carries TRBV5-1 and TRBJ1-2, with D tentatively TRBD1 (5 bases). V was cut by 0 bases and J by 7 bases, with 10 bases left in between. This CDR3 comprises 13 residues. Germline assignment: CDR1 SGHRS and CDR2 YFSETQ. DNA for the CDR3: TGCGCCAGCAGCTTGGTAGCAGGGAGTGGCTACACCTTC. Translating it yields CASSLVAGSGYTF.

This clonotype occurred a few times. The chain employs TRBV5-8 and TRBJ1-1, with D possibly matching TRBD1 (6 bases). The ends were cut back, 7 bases at V and 3 bases at J, with 13 bases in the middle. The CDR3 is 13 amino acids. The V gene's germline CDR1 is SGHTS and CDR2 YDEGEE. The CDR3 DNA follows: TGTGCCAGCCTGTTCACAGGGTACACTGAAGCTTTCTTT. It specifies CASLFTGYTEAFF.

The V gene is TRBV2, the J gene TRBJ1-1; TRBD1 agrees at 7 bases. V lost 7 bases to trimming and J lost 1 base; unmatched junction nucleotides: 6. This CDR3 is 14 amino acids long. Germline CDR1 and CDR2: SNHLY and FYNNEI. The CDR3 is CASTWDRKNTEAFF. The CDR3 DNA is TGTGCCAGCACTTGGGACAGAAAGAACACTGAAGCTTTCTTT.

V and J are TRBV6-5 and TRBJ1-1; D remains unclear. Germline CDR1 and CDR2: MNHEY and SVGAGI. The CDR3 runs 11 residues. Deletions cut 4 bases from V and 5 bases from J, with 5 bases between. CDR3 region: CASSLGTEAFF. The CDR3 DNA is TGTGCCAGCAGTTTAGGAACTGAAGCTTTCTTT.

V usage is TRBV3-1 and J usage is TRBJ1-2, with a possible D match to TRBD1 (5 bases). Germline values: CDR1 LGHDT, CDR2 YNNKEL (reference sequence). The CDR3 totals 13 residues. Trimming took off 1 base at V and 4 bases at J, with 7 bases between the two ends. CDR3 loop: CASSQGGFYGYTF. The CDR3 DNA reads TGTGCCAGCAGCCAAGGGGGGTTCTATGGCTACACCTTC.

This chain connects TRBV28 to TRBJ2-7; D is unresolved. Germline values: CDR1 MDHEN, CDR2 SYDVKM. Trimming took off 10 bases at V and 3 bases at J, with 10 bases between the two ends. The length of the CDR3 is 11 residues. The CDR3 region has the DNA TGTGCCAAACCAGAGTTCTACGAGCAGTACTTC. Amino acids: CAKPEFYEQYF. The full variable domain, completed using reference TRBV28 and TRBJ2-7, is DVKVTQSSRYLVKRTGEKVFLECVQDMDHENMFWYRQDPGLGLRLIYFSYDVKMKEKGDIPEGYSVSREKKERFSLILESASTNQTSMYLCAKPEFYEQYFGPGTRLTVT.

This clonotype was detected many times. The chain couples TRBV4-2 to TRBJ1-2, with TRBD1 matching over 10 bases. The germline CDR1 and CDR2 sequences are LGHNA and YNFKEQ. The V segment lost 0 bases and the J segment 8 bases; nucleotides outside the gene matches: 9. This CDR3 is built from 16 residues. Here the CDR3 DNA reads TGTGCCAGCAGCCAAGATATCTGGGGACAGGGGAGAGGCTACACCTTC. It is translated as CASSQDIWGQGRGYTF.

Relative to its sample, this clonotype is medium-sized. This chain connects TRBV28 to TRBJ1-1; maybe TRBD1 (6 bases). Per the germline V gene, CDR1 is MDHEN and CDR2 is SYDVKM. V was trimmed by 3 bases and J by 9 bases, leaving 11 bases between them. The CDR3 spans 12 residues. CDR3 nucleotide sequence: TGTGCCAGCAGTTTTAGGGGGGTGAAAGCTTTCTTT. It translates to CASSFRGVKAFF.

The chain is built from TRBV12-3 or TRBV12-4 and TRBJ2-2; maybe TRBD2 (5 bases). V was pared by 10 bases and J by 1 base, with 13 bases between. The CDR3 consists of 14 residues. DNA for the CDR3: TGTGCCATCGAGTCGGGGAGGAACACCGGGGAGCTGTTTTTT. It codes for CAIESGRNTGELFF.

This rearrangement joins TRBV27 to TRBJ2-7; D assignment may be TRBD1 or TRBD2 (6 bases each). CDR3 length: 14 amino acids. Germline CDR1 MNHEY, CDR2 SMNVEV (reference sequence). Trimming pared 2 bases from V and 1 base from J, leaving 9 bases between. CDR3 protein: CASSLRGVSYEQYF. The CDR3 DNA follows: TGTGCCAGCAGTTTAAGGGGGGTTTCCTACGAGCAGTACTTC.

This clonotype was observed a few times. This chain uses TRBV5-1 with TRBJ1-2, with a possible D match to TRBD1 (6 bases). The germline gives CDR1 SGHRS, CDR2 YFSETQ. V dropped 1 base and J dropped 3 bases, with 7 bases sitting between them. This CDR3 spans 13 amino acids. The chain's CDR3 is CASSLPGDYGYTF. The CDR3 bases are TGCGCCAGCAGCTTGCCAGGGGACTATGGCTACACCTTC.

V is TRBV29-1 and J is TRBJ1-1; no reliable D call. CDR1 and CDR2 (germline): SQVTM, ANQGSEA. This CDR3 contains 13 residues. With 4 bases removed from V and 1 base from J, the gap between germline ends came to 10 bases. CDR3 residues: CSVVAGGNTEAFF. The CDR3 DNA sequence: TGCAGCGTTGTGGCCGGAGGGAACACTGAAGCTTTCTTT.